This T cell receptor (beta chain) was documented in a study of HIV-infected children after antiretroviral therapy interruption. CDR3 size: 13 residues. CDR1 is GTSNPN and CDR2 is SVGIG in the germline V gene (reference sequence). Deletions cut 0 bases from V and 1 base from J, with 6 bases between. In this sample, this clonotype turned up many times. This sample's treatment: PENTA 11 planned treatment interruption arm or continuous ART arm. Naive CD4+ CD45RA+ CD45RO- T cells were FACS-sorted from thawed PBMCs. The TCR library was built from RNA with a 3' RACE protocol and unique molecular identifiers. TCRdb redid the calling of the 3' RACE reads with MiXCR, one entry per CDR3 protein. The sample comprises more than 40,000 distinct CDR3 sequences, around 4.5% of which are singletons, and 0.7% rests with the top ten.

This sequence originates from a pool of human donors with HIV. The material sequenced was CD45RA+ CD4+ T cells from PBMCs, pooled from several time points, taken from a donor given antiretroviral therapy, either interrupted or continuous. Described subset: naive CD4+ CD45RA+ CD45RO- T cells. The chain employs TRBV30 and TRBJ1-1; D unresolved. The CDR3 DNA sequence: TGTGCCTGGAGTGTTCAAGGGAACACTGAAGCTTTCTTT. Translated, it gives CAWSVQGNTEAFF.